This record covers a single TCR beta chain. What it binds is not known. From its re-call of the 5' RACE reads, TCRdb lists each CDR3 protein once, without DNA. This table holds nearly 45,000 distinct CDR3 sequences. The data stem from a study of monozygotic twins with inflammatory bowel disease. Germline CDR1 and CDR2: SEHNR and FQNEAQ (reference sequence). The length of the CDR3 is 16 residues. Overall study findings and caveats: Differing T cell subtypes remained indistinguishable.

The specimen sequenced was blood. The chain combines TRBV7-9 with TRBJ2-2; lacking DNA, the TRBD1 call made by TCRdb goes unchecked. This TCR derives from a human donor with ulcerative colitis or Crohn's disease, or a healthy co-twin of an affected twin (not recorded which). The CDR3 protein is CASSPRGGLNTGELFF.